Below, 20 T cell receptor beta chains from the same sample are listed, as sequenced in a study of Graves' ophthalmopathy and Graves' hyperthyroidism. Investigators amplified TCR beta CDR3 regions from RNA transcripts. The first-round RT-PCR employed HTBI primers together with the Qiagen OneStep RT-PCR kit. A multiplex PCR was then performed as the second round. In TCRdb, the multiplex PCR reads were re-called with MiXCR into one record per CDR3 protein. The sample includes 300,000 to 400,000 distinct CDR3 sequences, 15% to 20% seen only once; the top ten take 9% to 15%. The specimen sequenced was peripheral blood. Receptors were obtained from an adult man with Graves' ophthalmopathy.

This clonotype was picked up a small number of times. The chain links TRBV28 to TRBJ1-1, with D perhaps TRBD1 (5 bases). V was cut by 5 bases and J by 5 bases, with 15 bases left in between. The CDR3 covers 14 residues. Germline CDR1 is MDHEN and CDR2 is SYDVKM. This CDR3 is CASSLHPGSTEAFF. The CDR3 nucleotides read TGTGCCAGCAGTCTCCACCCAGGGAGTACTGAAGCTTTCTTT.

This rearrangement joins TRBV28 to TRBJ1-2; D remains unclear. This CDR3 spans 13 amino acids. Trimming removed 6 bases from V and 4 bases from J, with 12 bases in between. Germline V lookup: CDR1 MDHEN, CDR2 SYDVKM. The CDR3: CASSPYPVYGYTF. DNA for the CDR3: TGTGCCAGCAGCCCTTATCCCGTCTATGGCTACACCTTC.

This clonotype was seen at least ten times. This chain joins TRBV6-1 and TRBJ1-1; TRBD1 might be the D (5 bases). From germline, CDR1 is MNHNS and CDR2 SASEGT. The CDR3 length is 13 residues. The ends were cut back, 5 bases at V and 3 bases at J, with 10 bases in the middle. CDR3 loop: CASSPGGYTEAFF. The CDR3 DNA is TGTGCCAGCAGTCCGGGGGGTTACACTGAAGCTTTCTTT.

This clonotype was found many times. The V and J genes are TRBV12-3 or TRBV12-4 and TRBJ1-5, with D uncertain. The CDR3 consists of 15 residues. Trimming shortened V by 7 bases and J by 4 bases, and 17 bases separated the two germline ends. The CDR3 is CASKSTVGQNQPQHF. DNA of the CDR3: TGTGCCAGCAAATCCACGGTGGGTCAGAATCAGCCCCAGCATTTT.

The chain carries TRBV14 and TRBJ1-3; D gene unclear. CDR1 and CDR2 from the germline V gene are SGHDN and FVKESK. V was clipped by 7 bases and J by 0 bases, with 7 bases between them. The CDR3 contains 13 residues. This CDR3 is CASNGYSGNTIYF. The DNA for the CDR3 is TGTGCCAGCAACGGCTACTCTGGAAACACCATATATTTT.

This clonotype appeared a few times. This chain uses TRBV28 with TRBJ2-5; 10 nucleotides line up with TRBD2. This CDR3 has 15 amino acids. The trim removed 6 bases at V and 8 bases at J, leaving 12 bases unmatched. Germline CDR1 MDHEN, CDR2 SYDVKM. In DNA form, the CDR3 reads TGTGCCAGCAGCTGGAGTAGCGGGGGGCCCCCCACCCAGTACTTC. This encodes CASSWSSGGPPTQYF.

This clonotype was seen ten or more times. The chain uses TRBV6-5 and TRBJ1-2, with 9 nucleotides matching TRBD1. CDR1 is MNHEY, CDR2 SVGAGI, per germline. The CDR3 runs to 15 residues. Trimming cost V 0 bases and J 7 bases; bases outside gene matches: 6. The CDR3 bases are TGTGCCAGCAGTTACTCGAGAGACAGGGGGTTTGGCTACACCTTC. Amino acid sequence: CASSYSRDRGFGYTF.

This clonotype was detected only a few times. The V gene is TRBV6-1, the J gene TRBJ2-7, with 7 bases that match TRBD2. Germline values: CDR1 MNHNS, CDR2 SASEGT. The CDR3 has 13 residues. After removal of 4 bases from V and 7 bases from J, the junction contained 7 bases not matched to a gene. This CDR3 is CASSGLAEREQYF. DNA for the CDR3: TGTGCCAGCAGTGGCCTAGCGGAGAGAGAGCAGTACTTC.

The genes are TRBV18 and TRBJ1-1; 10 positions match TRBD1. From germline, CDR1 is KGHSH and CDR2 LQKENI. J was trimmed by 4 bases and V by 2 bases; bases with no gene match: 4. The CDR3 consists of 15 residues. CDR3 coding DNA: TGTGCCAGCTCACCAGGGACAGGGGTGAGCACTGAAGCTTTCTTT. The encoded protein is CASSPGTGVSTEAFF.

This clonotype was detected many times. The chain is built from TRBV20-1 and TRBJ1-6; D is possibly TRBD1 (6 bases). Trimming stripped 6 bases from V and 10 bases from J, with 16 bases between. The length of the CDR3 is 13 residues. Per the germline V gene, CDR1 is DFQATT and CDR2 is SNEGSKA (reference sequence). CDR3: CSATGKIASPLHF. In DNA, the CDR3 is TGCAGTGCCACAGGGAAAATAGCGTCACCCCTCCACTTT.

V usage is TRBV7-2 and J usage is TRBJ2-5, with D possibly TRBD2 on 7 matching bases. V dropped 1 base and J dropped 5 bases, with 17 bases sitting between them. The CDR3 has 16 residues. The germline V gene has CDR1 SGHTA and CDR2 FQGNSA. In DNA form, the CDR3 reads TGTGCCAGCAGCTTAGGGGCCGGGGGGCCATTGGAGACCCAGTACTTC. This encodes CASSLGAGGPLETQYF.

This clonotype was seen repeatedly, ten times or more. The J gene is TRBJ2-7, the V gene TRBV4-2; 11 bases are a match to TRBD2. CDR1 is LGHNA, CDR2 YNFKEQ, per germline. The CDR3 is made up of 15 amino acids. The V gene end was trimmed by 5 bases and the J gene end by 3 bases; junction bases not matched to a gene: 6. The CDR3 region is CASSVLAGGLYEQYF. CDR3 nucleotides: TGTGCCAGCAGCGTCCTAGCGGGGGGCCTCTACGAGCAGTACTTC.

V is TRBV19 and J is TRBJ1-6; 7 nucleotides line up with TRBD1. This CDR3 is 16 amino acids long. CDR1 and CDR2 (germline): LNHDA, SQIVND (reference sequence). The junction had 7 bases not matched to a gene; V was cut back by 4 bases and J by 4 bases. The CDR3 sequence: CASSTGTVCYNSPLHF. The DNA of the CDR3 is TGTGCCAGTAGTACCGGGACAGTATGTTATAATTCACCCCTCCACTTT.

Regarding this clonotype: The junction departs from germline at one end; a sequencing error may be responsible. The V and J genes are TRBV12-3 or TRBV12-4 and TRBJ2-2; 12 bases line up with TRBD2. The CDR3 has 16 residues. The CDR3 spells CASSTLAGGPTGELLF. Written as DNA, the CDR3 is TGTGCCAGCAGTACCCTAGCGGGAGGGCCTACCGGGGAGCTGCTTTTT.

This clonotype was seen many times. CDR3 sequence: CASSYSTSISGNTIYF. CDR3 nucleotide sequence: TGTGCCAGCAGTTACTCGACGTCCATCTCTGGAAACACCATATATTTT. The genes are TRBV6-2 or TRBV6-3 and TRBJ1-3; D is undetermined. The CDR3 loop spans 16 amino acids. V shed 0 bases and J shed 0 bases, with 9 bases lying between them. The V gene's germline CDR1 is MNHEY and CDR2 SVGEGT.

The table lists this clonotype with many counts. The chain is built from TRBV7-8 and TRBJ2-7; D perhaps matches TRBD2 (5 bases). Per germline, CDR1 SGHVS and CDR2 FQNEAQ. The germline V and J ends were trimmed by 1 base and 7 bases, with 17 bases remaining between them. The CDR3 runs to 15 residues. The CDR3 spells CASSLVPGSDWEQYF. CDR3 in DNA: TGTGCCAGCAGCTTAGTTCCTGGTAGCGACTGGGAGCAGTACTTC.

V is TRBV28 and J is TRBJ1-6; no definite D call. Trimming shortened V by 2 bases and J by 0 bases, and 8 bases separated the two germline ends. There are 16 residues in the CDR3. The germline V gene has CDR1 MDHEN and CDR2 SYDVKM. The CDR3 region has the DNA TGTGCCAGCAGTTTAAACATTGACTCCTATAATTCACCCCTCCACTTT. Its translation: CASSLNIDSYNSPLHF.

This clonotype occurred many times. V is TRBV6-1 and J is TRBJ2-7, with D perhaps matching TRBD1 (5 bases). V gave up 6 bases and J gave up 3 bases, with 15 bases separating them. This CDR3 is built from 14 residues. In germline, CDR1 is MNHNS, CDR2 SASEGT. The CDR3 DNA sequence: TGTGCCAGCAGCCCCCCAGGGAATAACTACGAGCAGTACTTC. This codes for CASSPPGNNYEQYF.

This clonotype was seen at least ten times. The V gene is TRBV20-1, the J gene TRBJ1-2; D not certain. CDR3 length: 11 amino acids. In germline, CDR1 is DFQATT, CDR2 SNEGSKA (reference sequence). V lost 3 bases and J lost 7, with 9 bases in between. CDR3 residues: CSASLGIGYTF. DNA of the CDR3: TGCAGTGCTAGCCTGGGTATTGGCTACACCTTC.

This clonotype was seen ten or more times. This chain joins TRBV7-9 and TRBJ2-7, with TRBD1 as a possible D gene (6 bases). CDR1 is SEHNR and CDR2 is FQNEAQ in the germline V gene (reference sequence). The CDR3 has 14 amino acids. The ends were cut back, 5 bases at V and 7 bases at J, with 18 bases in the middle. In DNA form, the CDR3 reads TGTGCCAGCAGCCCCCGACAGGCCCCTAGGGAGCAGTACTTC. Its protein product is CASSPRQAPREQYF.